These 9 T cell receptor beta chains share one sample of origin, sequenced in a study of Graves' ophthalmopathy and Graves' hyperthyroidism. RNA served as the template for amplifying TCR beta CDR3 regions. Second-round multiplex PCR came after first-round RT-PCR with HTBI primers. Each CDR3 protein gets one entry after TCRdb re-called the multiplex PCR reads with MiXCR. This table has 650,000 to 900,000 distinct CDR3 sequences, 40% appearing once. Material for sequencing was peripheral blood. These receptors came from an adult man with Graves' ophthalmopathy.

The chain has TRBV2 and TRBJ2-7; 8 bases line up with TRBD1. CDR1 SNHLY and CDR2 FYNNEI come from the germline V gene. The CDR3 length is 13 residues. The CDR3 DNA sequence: TGTGTCACCAGAAGGGACAGGAGCTACGAGCAGTACTTC. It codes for CVTRRDRSYEQYF.

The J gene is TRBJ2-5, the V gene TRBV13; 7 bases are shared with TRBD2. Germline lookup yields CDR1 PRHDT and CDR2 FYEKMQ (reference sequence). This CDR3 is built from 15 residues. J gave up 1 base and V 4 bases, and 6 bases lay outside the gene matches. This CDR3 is CASSSSGASQETQYF. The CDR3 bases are TGTGCCAGCAGCTCTAGCGGAGCAAGCCAAGAGACCCAGTACTTC.

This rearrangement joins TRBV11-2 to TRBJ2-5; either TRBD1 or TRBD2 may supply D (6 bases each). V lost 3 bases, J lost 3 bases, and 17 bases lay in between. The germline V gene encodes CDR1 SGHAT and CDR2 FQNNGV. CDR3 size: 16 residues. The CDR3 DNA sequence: TGTGCCAGCAGCTTCGGGGTCGGTAGGGGGGAAGAGACCCAGTACTTC. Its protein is CASSFGVGRGEETQYF.

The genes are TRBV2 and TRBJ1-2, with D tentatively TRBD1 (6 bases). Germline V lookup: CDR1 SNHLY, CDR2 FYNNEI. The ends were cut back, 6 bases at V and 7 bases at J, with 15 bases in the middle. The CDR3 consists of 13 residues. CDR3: CASSVNRAGGYTF. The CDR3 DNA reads TGTGCCAGCAGCGTTAACAGGGCGGGTGGCTACACCTTC. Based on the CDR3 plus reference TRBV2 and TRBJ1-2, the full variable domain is EPEVTQTPSHQVTQMGQEVILRCVPISNHLYFYWYRQILGQKVEFLVSFYNNEISEKSEIFDDQFSVERPDGSNFTLKIRSTKLEDSAMYFCASSVNRAGGYTFGSGTRLTVV.

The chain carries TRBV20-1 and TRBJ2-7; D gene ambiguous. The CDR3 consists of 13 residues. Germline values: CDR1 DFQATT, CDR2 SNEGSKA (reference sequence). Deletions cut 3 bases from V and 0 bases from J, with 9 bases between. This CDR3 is CSARERPSYEQYF. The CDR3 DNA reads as TGCAGTGCTAGGGAGAGGCCCTCCTACGAGCAGTACTTC.

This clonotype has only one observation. The CDR3 sequence: CAWSVSAADGTQYF. The CDR3, as DNA: TGTGCCTGGAGTGTCTCGGCGGCGGATGGGACCCAGTACTTC. The chain couples TRBV30 to TRBJ2-5; no definite D call. CDR3 length: 14 amino acids. Germline V gives CDR1 GTSNPN, CDR2 SVGIG (reference sequence). Trimming stripped 0 bases from V and 7 bases from J, with 15 bases between.

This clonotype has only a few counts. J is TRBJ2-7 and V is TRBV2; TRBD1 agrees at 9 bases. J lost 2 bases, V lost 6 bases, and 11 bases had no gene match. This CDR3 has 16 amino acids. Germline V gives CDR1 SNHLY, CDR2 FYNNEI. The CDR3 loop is CASSLLGQGNTYEQYF. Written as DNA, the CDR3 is TGTGCCAGCAGCCTGCTGGGACAGGGCAACACCTACGAGCAGTACTTC.

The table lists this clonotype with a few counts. CDR3 sequence: CASSLYAGNSYEQYF. The CDR3 DNA reads TGTGCCAGCAGTTTATATGCCGGTAACTCCTACGAGCAGTACTTC. The chain has TRBV7-3 and TRBJ2-7; D unresolved. The CDR3 is made up of 15 amino acids. Per the germline V gene, CDR1 is SGHTA and CDR2 is FQGTGA. The V and J ends lost 6 bases and 0 bases respectively, with 15 bases between them. Based on the CDR3 plus reference TRBV7-3 and TRBJ2-7, the full variable domain is GAGVSQTPSNKVTEKGKYVELRCDPISGHTALYWYRQSLGQGPEFLIYFQGTGAADDSGLPNDRFFAVRPEGSVSTLKIQRTERGDSAVYLCASSLYAGNSYEQYFGPGTRLTVT.

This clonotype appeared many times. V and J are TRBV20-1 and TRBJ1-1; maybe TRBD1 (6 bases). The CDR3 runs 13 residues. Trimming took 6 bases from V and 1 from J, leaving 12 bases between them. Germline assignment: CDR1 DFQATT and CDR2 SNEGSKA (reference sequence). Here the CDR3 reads CSAPRQENTEAFF. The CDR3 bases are TGCAGTGCACCGCGACAGGAGAACACTGAAGCTTTCTTT.